These T cell receptor beta chains were read from a single sample in a study of T cell changes during pregnancy in multiple sclerosis. TCRdb's table, derived via immunoSEQ multiplex PCR, lists solely in-frame clones and lacks some. The sample records roughly 40,000 clones, 90% to 95% being singletons. The sequencing used CD8+ T cells from peripheral blood mononuclear cells, collected before pregnancy. All receptors derive from a female donor with multiple sclerosis, enrolled in a pregnancy study. The CDR3 runs from the conserved cysteine through the conserved F or W. The D gene is left open where the match is weak. A clone size is listed for some rows: how often the clone was seen (once, few, many), or a class if it is expanded.

J gene,D gene,V gene,clone size,CDR3 DNA,CDR3 protein
TRBJ2-1,NA,TRBV28,NA,TGTGCCAGCAGTTTAGGACAGAGTTCCTCCAATGAGCAGTTCTTC,CASSLGQSSSNEQFF
TRBJ2-7,NA,TRBV28,NA,TGTGCCAGCAGTTCCCGGGACTCTTATTACGAGCAGTACTTC,CASSSRDSYYEQYF
TRBJ1-3,TRBD1,TRBV7-9,NA,TGTGCCAGCAGCTTAGCGCAGACAGGGGCATCTGGAAACACCATATATTTT,CASSLAQTGASGNTIYF
TRBJ2-6,TRBD2,TRBV19,NA,TGTGCCAGTAGTATGGGCGGGAGGTCTGGGGCCAACGTCCTGACTTTC,CASSMGGRSGANVLTF
TRBJ1-2,NA,TRBV27,NA,TGTGCCAGCAGTTCGGGTGCCGATGGCTACACCTTC,CASSSGADGYTF
TRBJ2-2,NA,TRBV2,NA,TGTGCCAGCACTTCGAGAAACACCGGGGAGCTGTTTTTT,CASTSRNTGELFF
TRBJ2-7,TRBD1,TRBV6-1,NA,TGTGCCAGCAGTAAATCAGCAGGGGGTTCCTACGAGCAGTACTTC,CASSKSAGGSYEQYF
TRBJ1-2,NA,TRBV21-1,NA,TGTGCCAGCAGCAATTCCAGGGGAAGGTATGGCTACACCTTC,CASSNSRGRYGYTF
TRBJ1-2,NA,TRBV4-1,NA,TGCGCCAGCAGCCAACAGGAGGGCCAAGCTAACTATGGCTACACCTTC,CASSQQEGQANYGYTF
TRBJ2-7,TRBD1,TRBV6-5,NA,TGTGCCAGCAGAACCGGGACAGGGGGGATCGAGCAGTACTTC,CASRTGTGGIEQYF
TRBJ2-5,NA,TRBV11-2,NA,TGTGCCAGCAGCTTATGGGGCACCCAAGAGACCCAGTACTTC,CASSLWGTQETQYF
TRBJ2-1,TRBD2,TRBV19,NA,TGTGCCAGTACTTATTTAGCGGGAGGCTACAATGAGCAGTTCTTC,CASTYLAGGYNEQFF
TRBJ2-1,TRBD1,TRBV4-1,few,TGCGCCAGCAGCCAAGATAACTTAGGGACAGCTAACAATGAGCAGTTCTTC,CASSQDNLGTANNEQFF
TRBJ2-7,TRBD1,TRBV19,NA,TGTGCCAGTAGTATGGCGCCCACAGGGGTGGAGCAGTACTTC,CASSMAPTGVEQYF
TRBJ2-5,NA,TRBV7-3,NA,TGTGCCAGCAGCTTAGGAGGGCAAGAGACCCAGTACTTC,CASSLGGQETQYF
TRBJ2-7,TRBD1,TRBV27,NA,TGTGCCAGCACCTTGACAGGGGGCGCCCACGAGCAGTACTTC,CASTLTGGAHEQYF
TRBJ2-7,NA,TRBV27,NA,TGTGCCAGCAGCCCTCTATCCCCGGGCGAGCAGTACTTC,CASSPLSPGEQYF
TRBJ1-5,NA,TRBV15,NA,TGTGCCACCAGCACCCGGGGGGATCAGCCCCAGCATTTT,CATSTRGDQPQHF
TRBJ2-1,NA,TRBV28,NA,TGTGCCAGCGGTATTAGCGTGCGCTCCTACAATGAGCAGTTCTTC,CASGISVRSYNEQFF
TRBJ2-7,TRBD2,TRBV7-2,NA,TGTGCCAGCAGCTTGGGTCAGGGACTAGCTTACGAGCAGTACTTC,CASSLGQGLAYEQYF
TRBJ1-1,TRBD1,TRBV19,few,TGTGCCACACAGACAGGGCGACGGACTGAAGCTTTCTTT,CATQTGRRTEAFF
TRBJ2-1,NA,TRBV29-1,NA,TGCAGCGTTCTCTTTGCGGGGGAGCAGTTCTTC,CSVLFAGEQFF
TRBJ1-4,NA,TRBV7-9,NA,TGTGCCAGCAGCCCCCCCCAGGCAGGGGAGAATGAAAAACTGTTTTTT,CASSPPQAGENEKLFF
TRBJ2-7,TRBD2,TRBV6-1,NA,TGTGCCAGCAGTGAAGCGGATCTAGCGGCCGACTCCTACGAGCAGTACTTC,CASSEADLAADSYEQYF
TRBJ2-1,NA,TRBV7-6,NA,TGTGCCAGCAGCTTAGCCAATCACAATGAGCAGTTCTTC,CASSLANHNEQFF
TRBJ2-5,NA,TRBV10-3,NA,TGTGCCATCAGTGACCCCGGTAGTGGCACGGGAGAGACCCAGTACTTC,CAISDPGSGTGETQYF
TRBJ2-1,TRBD2,TRBV9,once,TGTGCCAGCAGCGGAAGCGGGAGCCCCTACAATGAGCAGTTCTTC,CASSGSGSPYNEQFF
TRBJ2-3,TRBD2,TRBV11-2,NA,TGTGCCAGCAGCCTGGGACTAGCGGGAGATACGCAGTATTTT,CASSLGLAGDTQYF
TRBJ2-2,NA,TRBV9,NA,TGTGCCAGCAGCCCGAGGGGTTCAAGGCAGGGAGGAACCGGGGAGCTGTTTTTT,CASSPRGSRQGGTGELFF
TRBJ2-7,TRBD1,TRBV7-6,NA,TGTGCCAGCTCCCCCGGGACAGGGGGCGCGGGACCGTACTTC,CASSPGTGGAGPYF
TRBJ2-1,TRBD2,TRBV19,NA,TGTGCCAGTAGCTTAACTAGCGGGGGCCACAATGAGCAGTTCTTC,CASSLTSGGHNEQFF
TRBJ2-7,TRBD2,TRBV6-4,NA,TGTGCCAGCAGTGATGGGAGGGCGCAGTACTTC,CASSDGRAQYF
TRBJ1-1,TRBD1,TRBV4-1,NA,TGCGCCAGCAGCCGGACAGGGAACACTGAAGCTTTCTTT,CASSRTGNTEAFF
TRBJ1-5,NA,TRBV7-8,NA,TGTGCCAGCAGTTCTCTGGGAGGGACCAATCAGCCCCAGCATTTT,CASSSLGGTNQPQHF
TRBJ2-5,NA,TRBV28,few,TGTGCCAGCAGTTGGGTAGGACAGAACCAAGAGACCCAGTACTTC,CASSWVGQNQETQYF
TRBJ2-2,TRBD2,TRBV7-3,NA,TGTGCCAGCAGCCCCCACCTCGGACTAGCGGGAAACGGGGAGCTGTTTTTT,CASSPHLGLAGNGELFF
TRBJ2-1,NA,TRBV5-1,NA,TGCGCCAGCAGCACCGATCGGGGGTGGAATGAGCAGTTCTTC,CASSTDRGWNEQFF
TRBJ1-1,NA,TRBV6-1,NA,TGTACCACCGACACAGGGATGAACACTGAAGCTTTCTTT,CTTDTGMNTEAFF
TRBJ2-1,TRBD2,TRBV28,NA,TGTGCCAGCAGTTCTACCCTTCGACTAGCGGGCAACAATGAGCAGTTCTTC,CASSSTLRLAGNNEQFF
TRBJ2-3,NA,TRBV9,NA,TGTGCCAGCAGCGTAGGATTGTGGACTAGCACAGATACGCAGTATTTT,CASSVGLWTSTDTQYF
TRBJ2-7,NA,TRBV29-1,NA,TGCAGCGTTGCTATGAGCTCCTACGAGCAGTACTTC,CSVAMSSYEQYF
TRBJ2-5,NA,TRBV21-1,NA,TGTGCCAGCAGCAAAGTGTGTGTCGAGACGGGGGGAGAGACCCAGTACTTC,CASSKVCVETGGETQYF
TRBJ2-7,NA,TRBV29-1,NA,TGCAGCGTTGCGGCAGGGAACACCTACGAGCAGTACTTC,CSVAAGNTYEQYF
TRBJ2-7,TRBD1,TRBV5-6,NA,TGTGCCAGCAGCTTGGGACAGGGGTACCATGAGCAGTACTTC,CASSLGQGYHEQYF
TRBJ1-2,TRBD1,TRBV2,few,TGTGCCAGCATAGACAGGGATAAGGGCTACACCTTC,CASIDRDKGYTF
TRBJ1-5,NA,TRBV5-1,NA,TGCGCCAGCAGCCTGGACAGCCGAGATAGCAATCAGCCCCAGCATTTT,CASSLDSRDSNQPQHF
TRBJ2-7,NA,TRBV1,NA,TGCACCAGCCGCTCGTGTGGGAGTACCTACGAGCAGTACTTC,CTSRSCGSTYEQYF
TRBJ2-1,NA,TRBV28,NA,TGTGCCAGCAGGGCCATCCTCTACAATGAGCAGTTCTTC,CASRAILYNEQFF